The entry below gives a single TCR beta chain sequence along with its context. This record comes from a study of cytomegalovirus exposure and HLA in healthy donors. V was clipped by 3 bases and J by 4 bases; unmatched bases: 2. The CDR3 is 13 residues long. Per the germline V gene, CDR1 is WSHSY and CDR2 is SAAADI. The PCR contained 60 Vbeta and 13 Jbeta primers. Clones were read by immunoSEQ multiplex PCR, and TCRdb kept only the in-frame ones, dropping some. The sample shows more than 95,000 clones, approximately 76% of them seen only once. This TCR was recovered from a man in his fifties in good health and CMV-seropositive. Sequenced sample: PBMCs. V is TRBV10-2 and J is TRBJ1-2, with TRBD1 matching over 7 bases. The CDR3 DNA reads as TGCGCCAGCAGTGACAACAGGGGCTATGGCTACACCTTC. This encodes CASSDNRGYGYTF.